Listed here are 6 T cell receptor beta chains from one sample, sequenced in a study of T cell changes during pregnancy in multiple sclerosis. Measured with immunoSEQ multiplex PCR; TCRdb has only the in-frame clones, and not every one. The table records tens of thousands of clones, just over 90% of them present only once. The source material was peripheral blood, sampled in the third trimester of pregnancy. Every receptor here comes from a female donor with multiple sclerosis, enrolled in a pregnancy study.

The chain carries TRBV28 and TRBJ1-5, with TRBD1 identical over 8 bases. The CDR3 runs 16 residues. Germline CDR1 and CDR2: MDHEN and SYDVKM. V was pared by 2 bases and J by 6 bases, with 9 bases of the junction left unmatched. CDR3 sequence reads: CASSLLTGGNAQPQHF. As DNA, the CDR3 is TGTGCCAGCAGTTTACTTACAGGGGGGAACGCTCAGCCCCAGCATTTT.

This clone was detected only a few times. The J gene is TRBJ2-1, the V gene TRBV5-1; no clear D. Per germline, CDR1 SGHRS and CDR2 YFSETQ. V was cut by 0 bases and J by 2 bases, with 9 bases left in between. This CDR3 spans 15 amino acids. The CDR3 region has the DNA TGCGCCAGCAGCTTGGGCAGCGCAACCTACAATGAGCAGTTCTTC. Translated, it gives CASSLGSATYNEQFF. Filled out from reference TRBV5-1 and TRBJ2-1, the complete variable domain reads KAGVTQTPRYLIKTRGQQVTLSCSPISGHRSVSWYQQTPGQGLQFLFEYFSETQRNKGNFPGRFSGRQFSNSRSEMNVSTLELGDSALYLCASSLGSATYNEQFFGPGTRLTVL.

This chain links TRBV7-9 with TRBJ2-2; 7 bases fit TRBD1. This CDR3 region has 15 residues. V was pared by 4 bases and J by 1 base, with 3 bases of the junction left unmatched. Germline CDR1 is SEHNR and CDR2 is FQNEAQ (reference sequence). The CDR3 here is CASSYRTGNTGELFF. The CDR3 DNA follows: TGTGCCAGCAGCTACCGGACAGGGAACACCGGGGAGCTGTTTTTT. The full variable domain, completed using reference TRBV7-9 and TRBJ2-2, is DTGVSQNPRHKITKRGQNVTFRCDPISEHNRLYWYRQTLGQGPEFLTYFQNEAQLEKSRLLSDRFSAERPKGSFSTLEIQRTEQGDSAMYLCASSYRTGNTGELFFGEGSRLTVL.

The chain carries TRBV6-1 and TRBJ2-4; 7 nucleotides line up with TRBD1. The CDR3 has 14 amino acids. Germline lookup yields CDR1 MNHNS and CDR2 SASEGT. V shed 7 bases, J shed 5 bases, and the junction held 8 bases outside the gene matches. CDR3 sequence: CASMTGQWENIQYF. For the CDR3, the DNA is TGTGCCAGCATGACGGGACAGTGGGAAAACATTCAGTACTTC.

The V call is TRBV18, the J call TRBJ2-3; D is perhaps TRBD2 (6 bases). CDR1 KGHSH and CDR2 LQKENI come from the germline V gene. The V end lost 3 bases, the J end lost 2 bases, and 12 bases lay between the germline ends. This CDR3 has 15 amino acids. The CDR3 here is CASSPPGLNTDTQYF. CDR3 sequence (DNA): TGTGCCAGCTCACCGCCGGGACTCAACACAGATACGCAGTATTTT.

The chain couples TRBV7-3 to TRBJ1-1, with D possibly matching TRBD1 (5 bases). The V end lost 5 bases, the J end lost 3 bases, and 16 bases lay between the germline ends. The CDR3 spans 15 residues. The V gene's germline CDR1 is SGHTA and CDR2 FQGTGA. Here the CDR3 reads CASSRSPGLDTEAFF. The CDR3 DNA follows: TGTGCCAGCAGCCGTAGCCCAGGGTTGGACACTGAAGCTTTCTTT.